Sequencing of this T cell receptor beta chain was carried out in a study of blood T cell repertoires in COVID-19. The CDR3 runs to 14 residues. The germline V gene encodes CDR1 SGHDT and CDR2 YYEEEE. Losses at the gene ends were 0 bases for V and 6 bases for J; bases not matched to a gene: 3. The repertoire was sequenced with immunoSEQ multiplex PCR; TCRdb's copy has only in-frame clones and lacks some. The sample lists about 86,000 clones; roughly 78% were seen once. The clonotype comes from an elderly woman with acute or convalescent COVID-19. The sample taken for sequencing was peripheral blood. The chain has TRBV5-6 and TRBJ1-5, with 7 bases lining up with TRBD1. The CDR3, as DNA: TGTGCCAGCAGCTTGGATCCAGGGGGTCAGCCCCAGCATTTT. This translates into CASSLDPGGQPQHF.